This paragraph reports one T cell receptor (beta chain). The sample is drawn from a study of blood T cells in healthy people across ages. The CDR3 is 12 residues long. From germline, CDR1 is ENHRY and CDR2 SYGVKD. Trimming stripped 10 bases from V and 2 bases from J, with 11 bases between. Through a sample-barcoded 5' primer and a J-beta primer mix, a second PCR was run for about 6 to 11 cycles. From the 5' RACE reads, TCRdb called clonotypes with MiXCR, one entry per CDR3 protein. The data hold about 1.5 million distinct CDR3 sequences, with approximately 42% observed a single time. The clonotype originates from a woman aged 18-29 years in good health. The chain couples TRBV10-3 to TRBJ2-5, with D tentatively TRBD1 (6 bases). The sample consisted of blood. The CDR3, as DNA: TGTGCCACCGGACAGCAACAAGAGACCCAGTACTTC. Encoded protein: CATGQQQETQYF.